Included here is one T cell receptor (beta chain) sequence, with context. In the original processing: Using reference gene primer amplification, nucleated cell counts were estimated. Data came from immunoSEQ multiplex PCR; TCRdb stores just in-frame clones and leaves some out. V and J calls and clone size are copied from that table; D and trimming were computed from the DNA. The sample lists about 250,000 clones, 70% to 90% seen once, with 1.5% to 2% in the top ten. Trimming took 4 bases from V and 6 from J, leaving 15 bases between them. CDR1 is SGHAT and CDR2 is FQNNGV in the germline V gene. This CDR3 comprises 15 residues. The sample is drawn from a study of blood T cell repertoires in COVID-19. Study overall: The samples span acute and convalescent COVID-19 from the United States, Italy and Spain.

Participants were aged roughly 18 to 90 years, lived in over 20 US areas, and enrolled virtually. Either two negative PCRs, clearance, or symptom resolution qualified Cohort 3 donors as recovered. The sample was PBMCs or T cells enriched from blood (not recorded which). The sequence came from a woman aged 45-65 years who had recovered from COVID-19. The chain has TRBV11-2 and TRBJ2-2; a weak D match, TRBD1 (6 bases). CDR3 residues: CASSYYGRGSGELFF. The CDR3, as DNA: TGTGCCAGCAGCTACTACGGCAGGGGTTCCGGGGAGCTGTTTTTT.